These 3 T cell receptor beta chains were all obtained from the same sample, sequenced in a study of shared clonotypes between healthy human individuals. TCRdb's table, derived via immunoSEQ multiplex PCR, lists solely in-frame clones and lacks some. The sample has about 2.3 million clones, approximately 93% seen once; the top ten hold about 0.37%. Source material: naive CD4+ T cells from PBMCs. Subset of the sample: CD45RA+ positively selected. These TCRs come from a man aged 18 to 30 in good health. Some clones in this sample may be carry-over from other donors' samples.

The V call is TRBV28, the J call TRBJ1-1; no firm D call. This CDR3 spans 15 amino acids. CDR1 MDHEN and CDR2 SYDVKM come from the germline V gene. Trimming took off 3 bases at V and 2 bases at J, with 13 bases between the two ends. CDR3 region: CASSLTARFNTEAFF. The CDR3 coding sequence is TGTGCCAGCAGTTTGACGGCTAGATTTAACACTGAAGCTTTCTTT.

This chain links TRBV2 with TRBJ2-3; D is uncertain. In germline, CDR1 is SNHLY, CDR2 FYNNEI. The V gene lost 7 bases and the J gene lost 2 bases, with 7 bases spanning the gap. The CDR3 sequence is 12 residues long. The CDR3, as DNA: TGTGCCAGCAAGGCGAACACAGATACGCAGTATTTT. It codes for CASKANTDTQYF.

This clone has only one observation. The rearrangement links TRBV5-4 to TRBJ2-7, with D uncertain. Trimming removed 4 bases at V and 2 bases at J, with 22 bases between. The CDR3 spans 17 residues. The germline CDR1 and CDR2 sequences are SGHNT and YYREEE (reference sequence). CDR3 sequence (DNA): TGTGCCAGCAGCCCCACCCCCACCTGGGGAAGCGCCTACGAGCAGTACTTC. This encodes CASSPTPTWGSAYEQYF.